Below are 27 T cell receptor beta chains sequenced from a single sample in a study of cytomegalovirus exposure and HLA in healthy donors. PCR was performed using 60 Vbeta and 13 Jbeta primers. The repertoire was sequenced with immunoSEQ multiplex PCR; TCRdb's copy has only in-frame clones and lacks some. The sample has under 200,000 clones, roughly four fifths seen once; the top ten hold under 2%. The specimen was PBMCs. These receptors were obtained from a man aged 30-40 years in good health and CMV-seronegative.

The rearrangement joins TRBV29-1 to TRBJ2-7; 8 bases agree with TRBD1. V was pared by 7 bases and J by 2 bases, with 7 bases of the junction left unmatched. From germline, CDR1 is SQVTM and CDR2 ANQGSEA. CDR3 size: 13 residues. The CDR3 DNA follows: TGCAGCGCCAGACAGGGGTGGGCCTACGAGCAGTACTTC. Translated, it gives CSARQGWAYEQYF.

In this sample, this clone turned up once. The chain is built from TRBV6-4 and TRBJ1-1, with D possibly matching TRBD1 (6 bases). This CDR3 is built from 13 residues. Deletions cut 4 bases from V and 5 bases from J, with 11 bases between. Germline V CDR1 and CDR2: MRHNA, SNTAGT. The CDR3 sequence: CASSVLGGTEAFF. CDR3 nucleotide sequence: TGTGCCAGCAGTGTCCTAGGGGGTACTGAAGCTTTCTTT.

The chain couples TRBV20-1 to TRBJ2-5; D perhaps matches TRBD2 (5 bases). The CDR3 is made up of 11 amino acids. V was pared by 1 base and J by 12 bases, with 12 bases between. The germline gives CDR1 DFQATT, CDR2 SNEGSKA (reference sequence). The CDR3 DNA reads TGCAGTGCTAGAGTCTTAGGACTCAAGTACTTC. It translates to CSARVLGLKYF.

The genes are TRBV6-5 and TRBJ2-2, with D tentatively TRBD2 (5 bases). The CDR3 has 15 amino acids. V was trimmed by 6 bases and J by 0 bases, leaving 11 bases between them. Germline V gene sequence: CDR1 MNHEY, CDR2 SVGAGI. The CDR3 sequence: CASSRGLPNTGELFF. The CDR3 nucleotides read TGTGCCAGCAGCAGAGGACTCCCGAACACCGGGGAGCTGTTTTTT.

With regard to this clone: Other DNA sequences in this sample translate to the same CDR3. This chain joins TRBV11-2 and TRBJ2-5; TRBD1 aligns across 7 bases. Germline trimming cut 5 bases from V and 3 bases from J; bases unmatched to any gene: 3. CDR1 is SGHAT, CDR2 FQNNGV, per germline. The CDR3 loop spans 13 amino acids. The CDR3 coding sequence is TGTGCCAGCAGCCGAGACAGGGAAGAGACCCAGTACTTC. This codes for CASSRDREETQYF. The variable domain in full, completed from reference TRBV11-2 and TRBJ2-5, reads EAGVAQSPRYKIIEKRQSVAFWCNPISGHATLYWYQQILGQGPKLLIQFQNNGVVDDSQLPKDRFSAERLKGVDSTLKIQPAKLEDSAVYLCASSRDREETQYFGPGTRLLVL.

V and J are TRBV12-5 and TRBJ2-7; unclear D gene. The CDR3 length is 13 residues. Trimming took 6 bases from V and 2 from J, leaving 11 bases between them. The germline CDR1 and CDR2 sequences are LGHNT and FRNRAP. CDR3 in amino acids: CASGPGLAYEQYF. The CDR3 nucleotides are TGTGCTAGTGGCCCCGGTCTTGCCTACGAGCAGTACTTC.

This chain uses TRBV18 with TRBJ2-7; D remains ambiguous. This CDR3 has 13 amino acids. Germline-derived CDR1 and CDR2 are KGHSH and LQKENI. The V end was cut by 3 bases, the J end by 6 bases, with 12 bases between. The CDR3 bases are TGTGCCAGCTCACCTCTTCAGTCTCCCGAGCAGTACTTC. It yields the protein CASSPLQSPEQYF. Variable domain in full (rest from reference TRBV18 and TRBJ2-7): NAGVMQNPRHLVRRRGQEARLRCSPMKGHSHVYWYRQLPEEGLKFMVYLQKENIIDESGMPKERFSAEFPKEGPSILRIQQVVRGDSAAYFCASSPLQSPEQYFGPGTRLTVT.

V is TRBV6-5 and J is TRBJ1-1; no firm D call. Trimming took 0 bases from V and 11 from J, leaving 16 bases between them. Germline V gene lookup returns CDR1 MNHEY and CDR2 SVGAGI. CDR3 size: 14 residues. CDR3 amino acids: CASSYSSPEGWAFF. The CDR3 DNA sequence: TGTGCCAGCAGTTACTCGAGTCCGGAGGGTTGGGCTTTCTTT.

This clone was seen a handful of times. Because the CDR3's place on the DNA is in doubt, the DNA is left out and the CDR3 is given as listed by TCRdb. The chain uses TRBV28 and TRBJ2-7; the table's TRBD2 call for D was not verified on the DNA. Germline-derived CDR1 and CDR2 are MDHEN and SYDVKM. The CDR3 is 14 amino acids long, termini counted. The CDR3 loop reads CASSFWRSPYEQYF.

The chain links TRBV11-3 to TRBJ2-2, with 12 bases lining up with TRBD2. The CDR3 is 17 amino acids. The germline V gene encodes CDR1 SGHNT and CDR2 YENEEA. After removal of 0 bases from V and 6 bases from J, the junction contained 5 bases not matched to a gene. CDR3 DNA: TGTGCCAGCAGCTTAGACGCGGCTAGCGGGAGGGCCGGGGAGCTGTTTTTT. Translation gives CASSLDAASGRAGELFF.

The chain is built from TRBV7-6 and TRBJ2-1; D might be TRBD1 (6 bases). The CDR3 sequence is 16 residues long. V was pared by 5 bases and J by 0 bases, with 14 bases between. Germline V lookup: CDR1 SGHVS, CDR2 FNYEAQ. CDR3 nucleotides: TGTGCCAGCAGCCGAACCCCGGACAGCTCCTACAATGAGCAGTTCTTC. It is translated as CASSRTPDSSYNEQFF. Together with reference TRBV7-6 and TRBJ2-1, the CDR3 gives the full variable domain: GAGVSQSPRYKVTKRGQDVALRCDPISGHVSLYWYRQALGQGPEFLTYFNYEAQQDKSGLPNDRFSAERPEGSISTLTIQRTEQRDSAMYRCASSRTPDSSYNEQFFGPGTRLTVL.

The chain carries TRBV19 and TRBJ1-1; 10 bases match TRBD1. The CDR3 sequence is 14 residues long. Trimming at V came to 6 bases and at J to 3 bases, leaving 4 bases not matched to a gene. Germline lookup yields CDR1 LNHDA and CDR2 SQIVND (reference sequence). The CDR3 reads CASSWGQGHTEAFF. The CDR3 bases are TGTGCCAGTAGCTGGGGACAGGGGCACACTGAAGCTTTCTTT. The complete variable domain, with remaining parts taken from reference TRBV19 and TRBJ1-1, reads DGGITQSPKYLFRKEGQNVTLSCEQNLNHDAMYWYRQDPGQGLRLIYYSQIVNDFQKGDIAEGYSVSREKKESFPLTVTSAQKNPTAFYLCASSWGQGHTEAFFGQGTRLTVV.

This chain links TRBV28 with TRBJ1-2; D unclear. The CDR3 is 14 residues long. CDR1 and CDR2 from the germline V gene are MDHEN and SYDVKM. V dropped 5 bases and J dropped 4 bases, with 14 bases sitting between them. CDR3 in amino acids: CASSHPTGVYGYTF. The CDR3 DNA reads TGTGCCAGCAGTCACCCTACCGGGGTCTATGGCTACACCTTC.

The chain employs TRBV5-1 and TRBJ2-7; 7 nucleotides align to TRBD2. With 2 bases clipped from V and 1 base from J, the junction kept 3 bases outside the gene matches. This CDR3 spans 14 amino acids. Per the germline V gene, CDR1 is SGHRS and CDR2 is YFSETQ. The CDR3 DNA sequence: TGCGCCAGCAGCTTAACTAGCGTTTCCTACGAGCAGTACTTC. Translation gives CASSLTSVSYEQYF.

This clone was recorded a few times. The gene calls are TRBV7-2 and TRBJ2-7, with D possibly TRBD2 on 6 matching bases. V lost 5 bases to trimming and J lost 0 bases, with 17 bases between them. Germline V gene lookup returns CDR1 SGHTA and CDR2 FQGNSA. The CDR3 length is 16 residues. The CDR3 spells CASSQGTWGSSYEQYF. The CDR3 region has the DNA TGTGCCAGCAGCCAAGGGACTTGGGGGTCCTCCTACGAGCAGTACTTC. Filled out from reference TRBV7-2 and TRBJ2-7, the complete variable domain reads GAGVSQSPSNKVTEKGKDVELRCDPISGHTALYWYRQSLGQGLEFLIYFQGNSAPDKSGLPSDRFSAERTGGSVSTLTIQRTQQEDSAVYLCASSQGTWGSSYEQYFGPGTRLTVT.

In its sample, this clone was seen once. The V call is TRBV9, the J call TRBJ2-5, with 7 bases that match TRBD2. The junction had 11 bases not matched to a gene; V was cut back by 3 bases and J by 6 bases. This CDR3 contains 15 residues. Looked up from germline, CDR1 is SGDLS and CDR2 is YYNGEE. The CDR3 here is CASSEGSGGWKTQYF. CDR3 sequence (DNA): TGTGCCAGCAGCGAGGGGTCCGGGGGGTGGAAGACCCAGTACTTC.

The chain joins TRBV5-6 to TRBJ2-7, with TRBD2 as a possible D gene (6 bases). The CDR3 covers 16 residues. Trimming took 2 bases from V and 6 from J, leaving 21 bases between them. Germline CDR1 is SGHDT and CDR2 is YYEEEE. The CDR3 is CASSFGEGRGALEQYF. The DNA for the CDR3 is TGTGCCAGCAGCTTTGGCGAAGGACGCGGGGCCCTCGAGCAGTACTTC.

This clone was detected only once. J is TRBJ1-2 and V is TRBV5-5, with 7 bases matching TRBD1. Germline assignment: CDR1 SGHKS and CDR2 YYEKEE (reference sequence). This CDR3 comprises 15 residues. With 0 bases clipped from V and 4 bases from J, the junction kept 6 bases outside the gene matches. The CDR3 protein is CASSLARGRGYGYTF. CDR3 DNA sequence: TGTGCCAGCAGCTTGGCGAGGGGGCGAGGCTATGGCTACACCTTC.

This chain links TRBV29-1 with TRBJ1-2; TRBD1 might be the D (6 bases). The CDR3 extends over 13 amino acids. CDR1 SQVTM and CDR2 ANQGSEA come from the germline V gene. The V end was cut by 6 bases, the J end by 7 bases, with 18 bases between. The CDR3 is CSVEPRGSSGYTF. The CDR3 coding sequence is TGCAGCGTCGAGCCAAGGGGGAGTTCTGGCTACACCTTC.

This clone came up once. The V call is TRBV2, the J call TRBJ2-1, with 8 positions matching TRBD2. The CDR3 is made up of 15 amino acids. Trimming cost V 6 bases and J 6 bases; bases outside gene matches: 10. CDR1 SNHLY and CDR2 FYNNEI come from the germline V gene. CDR3 sequence reads: CASREDSRGGNEQFF. As DNA, the CDR3 is TGTGCCAGCAGGGAGGACAGCCGGGGGGGCAATGAGCAGTTCTTC.

The J gene is TRBJ2-1, the V gene TRBV19, with 8 bases fitting TRBD2. Germline loops: CDR1 LNHDA, CDR2 SQIVND (reference sequence). V was clipped by 7 bases and J by 5 bases; unmatched bases: 16. There are 17 residues in the CDR3. CDR3 nucleotide sequence: TGTGCCAGTACCCTGATATGGAGCGGGAGAGTTCACAATGAGCAGTTCTTC. It yields the protein CASTLIWSGRVHNEQFF.

The V call is TRBV10-3, the J call TRBJ1-2, with 9 bases matching TRBD1. J was trimmed by 4 bases and V by 8 bases; bases with no gene match: 8. The CDR3 extends over 14 amino acids. Germline CDR1 reads ENHRY; CDR2 reads SYGVKD. In nucleotides, the CDR3 is TGTGCCATCGGCCTAGGGACAGGGTCCTATGGCTACACCTTC. Translated: CAIGLGTGSYGYTF.

V and J are TRBV6-6 and TRBJ2-5; the match to TRBD2 covers 7 bases. From germline, CDR1 is MNHNY and CDR2 SVGAGI (reference sequence). The CDR3 runs 14 residues. The V segment lost 5 bases and the J segment 5 bases; nucleotides outside the gene matches: 8. The CDR3 loop reads CASSLRDYRETQYF. The DNA for the CDR3 is TGTGCCAGCAGTCTTCGGGACTACAGGGAGACCCAGTACTTC.

The CDR3 loop is CASSRNYFDTQYF. CDR3 DNA: TGTGCCAGTAGTCGTAATTACTTTGATACGCAGTATTTT. J is TRBJ2-3 and V is TRBV19, with D uncertain. Germline V gives CDR1 LNHDA, CDR2 SQIVND (reference sequence). Deletions cut 5 bases from V and 6 bases from J, with 12 bases between. The CDR3 sequence is 13 residues long.

J is TRBJ1-5 and V is TRBV18; 11 bases agree with TRBD1. The CDR3 contains 16 residues. The germline V gene has CDR1 KGHSH and CDR2 LQKENI. J was trimmed by 6 bases and V by 4 bases; bases with no gene match: 8. CDR3 bases: TGTGCCAGCTCACTAACCGGGACAGGGGGAGGTCAGCCCCAGCATTTT. Protein product: CASSLTGTGGGQPQHF.

This clone showed up just a few times. At one end the junction does not follow the germline gene, possibly because of a read error. This chain links TRBV5-4 with TRBJ2-7; the match to TRBD1 covers 7 bases. The CDR3 has 14 amino acids. The germline V gene has CDR1 SGHNT and CDR2 YYREEE (reference sequence). CDR3 DNA: TGTGCCAGCAGCCTGGTTATCTCCGGGACAGTCCCTTCCTTC. It translates to CASSLVISGTVPSF.

The V gene is TRBV15, the J gene TRBJ2-6, with 8 bases fitting TRBD2. J lost 0 bases, V lost 4 bases, and 5 bases had no gene match. The CDR3 runs 17 residues. Per germline, CDR1 LNHNV and CDR2 YYDKDF (reference sequence). CDR3 in DNA: TGTGCCACCAGCACACCCCGGGGGGGCTCTGGGGCCAACGTCCTGACTTTC. Encoded protein: CATSTPRGGSGANVLTF.